A selection of T cell receptor beta chains follows, all from one sample in a study of cytomegalovirus exposure and HLA in healthy donors. TCRdb keeps only in-frame clones here, not all; method: immunoSEQ multiplex PCR. The sample gives more than 100,000 clones, more than 60% of which show up once; around 8.8% is in the top ten. Sequenced sample: PBMCs. These receptors were obtained from a woman aged 35 to 49 in good health and CMV-seropositive. Each CDR3 is given without its conserved first and last residue. Clone size is not always given. Where it is, it says once, few, many or a class for expanded clones.

. TRBJ2-5 TRBV6-1 ASSEETGIETQY
. TRBJ2-7 TRBV5-1 ASSLGFARDEQY
few TRBJ2-1 TRBV9 ASSQGFTYNEQF
. TRBJ2-1 TRBV5-1 ASSISGGAREQF
. TRBJ1-5 TRBV28 ASSFLSAGVEQPQH
. TRBJ2-5 TRBV6-1 ASTLKGGYQETQY
. TRBJ2-5 TRBV11-2 ASSLGAGGSETQY
few TRBJ2-7 TRBV12-5 ASGPTGIGYEQY
. TRBJ2-2 TRBV7-9 ASSLGQGGHGELF
. TRBJ2-7 TRBV9 ASSVDGYEQY
. TRBJ1-1 TRBV30 AWTEVTEAF
. TRBJ2-3 TRBV28 ASVGGGHTDTQY
. TRBJ2-7 TRBV6-1 ASSLGQGPDEQY
. TRBJ2-7 TRBV7-9 ASSLQGQGGYEQY
. TRBJ2-3 TRBV9 ASNIAGASTDTQY
. TRBJ1-4 TRBV4-1 ASSQEGDRGRESREKLF
once TRBJ2-5 TRBV7-9 SSSLGGEETQY
. TRBJ1-3 TRBV27 ASRSYSGNTIY
few TRBJ2-7 TRBV4-1 ASSHIGTGGDEQY
. TRBJ2-3 TRBV5-4 ASSLRDSGGDTQY
. TRBJ2-4 TRBV5-1 ASSRAGGRALDIQY
. TRBJ1-5 TRBV28 ASSLQGAKSNQPQH
. TRBJ2-7 TRBV2 ASSPQSDSSYEQY
few TRBJ1-4 TRBV2 ASSDWRGGEKLF
. TRBJ1-3 TRBV27 ASSPGRRQGTPGNTIY
. TRBJ2-7 TRBV7-8 ASSLGPTAISYEQY
. TRBJ2-7 TRBV28 ASSLGQRDYEQY
. TRBJ1-6 TRBV15 ATSRDRSQNSPLH
. TRBJ2-7 TRBV5-6 ASTYDRTYEQY